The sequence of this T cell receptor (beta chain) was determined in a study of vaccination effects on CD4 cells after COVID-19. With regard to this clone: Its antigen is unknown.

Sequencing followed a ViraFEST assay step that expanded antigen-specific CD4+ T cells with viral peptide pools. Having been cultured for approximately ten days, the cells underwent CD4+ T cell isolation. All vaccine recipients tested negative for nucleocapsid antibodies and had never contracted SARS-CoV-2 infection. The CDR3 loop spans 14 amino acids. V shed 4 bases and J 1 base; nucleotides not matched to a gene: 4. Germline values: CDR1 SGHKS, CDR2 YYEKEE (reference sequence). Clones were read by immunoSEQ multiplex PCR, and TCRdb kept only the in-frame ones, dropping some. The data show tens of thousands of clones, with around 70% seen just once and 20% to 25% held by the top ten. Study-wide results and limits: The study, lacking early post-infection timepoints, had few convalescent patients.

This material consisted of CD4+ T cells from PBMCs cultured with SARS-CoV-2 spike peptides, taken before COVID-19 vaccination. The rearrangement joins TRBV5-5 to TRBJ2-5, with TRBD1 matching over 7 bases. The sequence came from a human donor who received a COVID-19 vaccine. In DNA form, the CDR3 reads TGTGCCAGCAGCCGACAGGGCCTCCAAGAGACCCAGTACTTC. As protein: CASSRQGLQETQYF.